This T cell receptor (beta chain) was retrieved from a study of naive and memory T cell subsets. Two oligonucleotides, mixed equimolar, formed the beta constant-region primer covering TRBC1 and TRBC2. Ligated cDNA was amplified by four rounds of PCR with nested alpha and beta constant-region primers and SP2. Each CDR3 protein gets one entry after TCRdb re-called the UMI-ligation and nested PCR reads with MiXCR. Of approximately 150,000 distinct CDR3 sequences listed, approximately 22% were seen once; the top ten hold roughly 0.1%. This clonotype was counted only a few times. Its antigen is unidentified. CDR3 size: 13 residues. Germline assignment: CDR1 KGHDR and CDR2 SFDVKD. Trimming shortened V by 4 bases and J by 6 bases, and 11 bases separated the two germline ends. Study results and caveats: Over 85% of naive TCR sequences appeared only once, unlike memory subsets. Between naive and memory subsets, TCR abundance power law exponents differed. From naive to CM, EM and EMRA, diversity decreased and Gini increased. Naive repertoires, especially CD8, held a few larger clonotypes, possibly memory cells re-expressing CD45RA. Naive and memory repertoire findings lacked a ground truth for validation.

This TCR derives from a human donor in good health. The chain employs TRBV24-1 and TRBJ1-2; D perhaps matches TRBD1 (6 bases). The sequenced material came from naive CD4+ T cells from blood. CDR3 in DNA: TGTGCCACCAGTGACCTGGACAGCCATGGCTACACCTTC. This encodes CATSDLDSHGYTF.